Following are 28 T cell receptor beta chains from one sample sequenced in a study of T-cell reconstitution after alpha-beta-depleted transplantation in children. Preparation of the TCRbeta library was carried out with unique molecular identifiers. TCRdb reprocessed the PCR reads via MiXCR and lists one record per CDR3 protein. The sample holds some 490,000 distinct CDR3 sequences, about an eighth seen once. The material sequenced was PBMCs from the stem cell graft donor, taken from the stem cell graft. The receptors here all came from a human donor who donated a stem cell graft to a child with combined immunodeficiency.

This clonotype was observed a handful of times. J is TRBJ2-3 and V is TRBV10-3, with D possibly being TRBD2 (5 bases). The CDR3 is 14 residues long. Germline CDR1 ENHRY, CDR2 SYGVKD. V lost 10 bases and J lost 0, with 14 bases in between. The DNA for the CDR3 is TGTGCCACGGAGGAGGAGGTTAGCACAGATACGCAGTATTTT. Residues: CATEEEVSTDTQYF.

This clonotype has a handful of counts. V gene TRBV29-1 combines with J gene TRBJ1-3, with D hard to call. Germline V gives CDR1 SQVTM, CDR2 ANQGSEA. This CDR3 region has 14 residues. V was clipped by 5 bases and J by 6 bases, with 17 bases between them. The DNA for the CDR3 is TGCAGCGTTTCTGGGCTGGCGGTTGAAAACACCATATATTTT. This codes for CSVSGLAVENTIYF.

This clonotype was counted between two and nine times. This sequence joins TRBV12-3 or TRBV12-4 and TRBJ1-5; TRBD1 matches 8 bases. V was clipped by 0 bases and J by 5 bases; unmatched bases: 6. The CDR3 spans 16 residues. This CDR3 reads CASSLAFRGRDQPQHF. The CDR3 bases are TGTGCCAGCAGTTTAGCCTTCAGGGGGCGCGATCAGCCCCAGCATTTT.

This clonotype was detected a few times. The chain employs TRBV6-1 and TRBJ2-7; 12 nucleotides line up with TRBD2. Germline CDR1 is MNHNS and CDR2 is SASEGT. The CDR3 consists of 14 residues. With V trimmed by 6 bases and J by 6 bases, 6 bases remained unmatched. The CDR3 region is CASSPSGGEVEQYF. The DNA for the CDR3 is TGTGCCAGCAGCCCTAGCGGGGGGGAGGTCGAGCAGTACTTC.

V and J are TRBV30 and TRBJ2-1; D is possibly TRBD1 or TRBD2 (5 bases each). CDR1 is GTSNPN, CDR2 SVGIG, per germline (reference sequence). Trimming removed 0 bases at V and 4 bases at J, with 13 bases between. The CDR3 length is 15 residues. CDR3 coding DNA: TGTGCCTGGAGTGTACGAGGGGAACCGTACAATGAGCAGTTCTTC. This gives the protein CAWSVRGEPYNEQFF.

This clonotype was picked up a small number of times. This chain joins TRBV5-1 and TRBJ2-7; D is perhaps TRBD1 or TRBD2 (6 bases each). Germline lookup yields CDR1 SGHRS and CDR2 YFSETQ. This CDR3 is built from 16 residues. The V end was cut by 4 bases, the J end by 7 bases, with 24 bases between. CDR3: CASSLHGGRGSGEQYF. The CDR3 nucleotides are TGCGCCAGCAGCCTGCATGGGGGGCGCGGGTCCGGGGAGCAGTACTTC.

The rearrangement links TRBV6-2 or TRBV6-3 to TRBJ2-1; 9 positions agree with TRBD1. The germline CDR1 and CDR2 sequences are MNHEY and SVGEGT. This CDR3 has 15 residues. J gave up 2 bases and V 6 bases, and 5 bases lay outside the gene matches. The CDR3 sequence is CASRSGQGTYNEQFF. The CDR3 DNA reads TGTGCCAGCAGGAGTGGACAGGGGACCTACAATGAGCAGTTCTTC.

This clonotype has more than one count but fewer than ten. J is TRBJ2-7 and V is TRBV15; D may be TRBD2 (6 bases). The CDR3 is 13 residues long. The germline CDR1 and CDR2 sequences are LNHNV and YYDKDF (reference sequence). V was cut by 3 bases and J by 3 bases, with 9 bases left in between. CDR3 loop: CATSRGLGYEQYF. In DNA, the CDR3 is TGTGCCACCAGCAGGGGACTCGGCTACGAGCAGTACTTC.

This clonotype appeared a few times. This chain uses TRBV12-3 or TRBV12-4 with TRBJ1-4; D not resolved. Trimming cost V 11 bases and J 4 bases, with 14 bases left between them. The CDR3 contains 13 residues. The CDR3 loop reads CASSGPFNEKLFF. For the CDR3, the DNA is TGTGCCTCGAGCGGGCCGTTTAATGAAAAACTGTTTTTT.

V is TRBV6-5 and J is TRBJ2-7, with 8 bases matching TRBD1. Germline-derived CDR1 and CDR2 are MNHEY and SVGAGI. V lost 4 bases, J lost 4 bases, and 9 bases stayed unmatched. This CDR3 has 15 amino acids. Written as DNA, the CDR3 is TGTGCCAGCAGTTTTCTGGACAGGGCCTTATACGAGCAGTACTTC. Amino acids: CASSFLDRALYEQYF.

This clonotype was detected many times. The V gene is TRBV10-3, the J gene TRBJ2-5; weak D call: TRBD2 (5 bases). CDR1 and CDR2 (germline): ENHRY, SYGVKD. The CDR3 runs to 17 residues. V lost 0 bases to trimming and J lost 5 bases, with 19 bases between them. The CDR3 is CAISESLPGSASETQYF. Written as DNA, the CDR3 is TGTGCCATCAGTGAGTCGCTTCCTGGGAGTGCGTCGGAGACCCAGTACTTC.

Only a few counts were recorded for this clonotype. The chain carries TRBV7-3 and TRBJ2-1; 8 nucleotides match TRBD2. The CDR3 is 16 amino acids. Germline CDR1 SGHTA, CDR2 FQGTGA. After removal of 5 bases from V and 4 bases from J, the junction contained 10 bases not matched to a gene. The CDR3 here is CASSPSAGGWYNEQFF. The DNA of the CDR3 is TGTGCCAGCAGCCCCTCGGCGGGGGGCTGGTACAATGAGCAGTTCTTC.

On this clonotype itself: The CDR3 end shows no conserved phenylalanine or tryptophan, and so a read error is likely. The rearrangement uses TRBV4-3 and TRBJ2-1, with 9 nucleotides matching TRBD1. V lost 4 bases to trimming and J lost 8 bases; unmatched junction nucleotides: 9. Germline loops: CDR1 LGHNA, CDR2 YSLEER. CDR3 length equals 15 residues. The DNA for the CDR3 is TGCGCCAGCAGCCCCCGGGACAGGGTAAATGATGAGCAGTTCCTC. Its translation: CASSPRDRVNDEQFL.

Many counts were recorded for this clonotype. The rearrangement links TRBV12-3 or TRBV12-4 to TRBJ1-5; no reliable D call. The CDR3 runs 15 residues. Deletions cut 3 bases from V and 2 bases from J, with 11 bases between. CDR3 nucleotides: TGTGCCAGCAGTTTTGGGCGGGATCGCAATCAGCCCCAGCATTTT. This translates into CASSFGRDRNQPQHF.

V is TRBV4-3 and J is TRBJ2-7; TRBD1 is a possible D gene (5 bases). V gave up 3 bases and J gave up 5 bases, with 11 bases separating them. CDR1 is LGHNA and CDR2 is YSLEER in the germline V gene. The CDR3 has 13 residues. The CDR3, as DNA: TGCGCCAGCAGCCAGGACGGCAGGGACGAGCAGTACTTC. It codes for CASSQDGRDEQYF.

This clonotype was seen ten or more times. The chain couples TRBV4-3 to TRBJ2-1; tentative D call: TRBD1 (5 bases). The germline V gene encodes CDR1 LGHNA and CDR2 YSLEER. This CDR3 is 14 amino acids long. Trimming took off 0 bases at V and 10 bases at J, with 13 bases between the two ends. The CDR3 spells CASSQEGRASEQFF. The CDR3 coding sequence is TGCGCCAGCAGCCAAGAAGGCAGGGCGAGCGAGCAGTTCTTC.

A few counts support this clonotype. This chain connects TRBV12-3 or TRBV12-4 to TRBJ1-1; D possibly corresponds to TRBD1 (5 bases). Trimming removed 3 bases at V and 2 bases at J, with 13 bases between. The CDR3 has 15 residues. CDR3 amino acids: CASSLRRQRNTEAFF. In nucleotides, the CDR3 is TGTGCCAGCAGTTTGCGTCGACAGAGAAACACTGAAGCTTTCTTT.

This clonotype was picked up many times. CDR3 loop: CAINPGLAQETQYF. The CDR3 DNA is TGTGCCATCAACCCGGGACTAGCGCAAGAGACCCAGTACTTC. The genes are TRBV10-3 and TRBJ2-5, with 10 positions matching TRBD2. In germline, CDR1 is ENHRY, CDR2 SYGVKD. Trimming removed 7 bases from V and 2 bases from J; junction bases left unmatched: 4. There are 14 residues in the CDR3.

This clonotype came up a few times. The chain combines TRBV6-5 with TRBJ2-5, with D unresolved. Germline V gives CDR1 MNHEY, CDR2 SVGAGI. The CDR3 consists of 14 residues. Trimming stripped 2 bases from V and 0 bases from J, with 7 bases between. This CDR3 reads CASSYAADQETQYF. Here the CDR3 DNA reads TGTGCCAGCAGTTACGCGGCGGACCAAGAGACCCAGTACTTC.

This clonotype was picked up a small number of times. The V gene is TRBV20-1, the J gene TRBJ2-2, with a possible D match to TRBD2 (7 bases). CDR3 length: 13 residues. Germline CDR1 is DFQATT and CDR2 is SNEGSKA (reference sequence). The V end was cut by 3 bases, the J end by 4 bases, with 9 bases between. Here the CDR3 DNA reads TGCAGTGCTAGGGCGGGGGCCACCGGGGAGCTGTTTTTT. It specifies CSARAGATGELFF.

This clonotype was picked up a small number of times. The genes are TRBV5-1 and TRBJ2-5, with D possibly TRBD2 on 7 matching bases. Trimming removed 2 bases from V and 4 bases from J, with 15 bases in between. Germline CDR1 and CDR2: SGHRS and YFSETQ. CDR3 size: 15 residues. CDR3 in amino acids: CASSLLGGLGETQYF. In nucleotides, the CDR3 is TGCGCCAGCAGCTTACTCGGGGGGCTGGGAGAGACCCAGTACTTC.

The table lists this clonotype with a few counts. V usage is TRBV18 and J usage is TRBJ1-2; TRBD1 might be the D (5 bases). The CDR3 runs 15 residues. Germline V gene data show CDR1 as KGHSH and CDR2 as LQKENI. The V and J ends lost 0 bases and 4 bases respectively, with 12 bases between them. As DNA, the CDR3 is TGTGCCAGCTCACCACCGATGGGGCTAAGCTATGGCTACACCTTC. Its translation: CASSPPMGLSYGYTF.

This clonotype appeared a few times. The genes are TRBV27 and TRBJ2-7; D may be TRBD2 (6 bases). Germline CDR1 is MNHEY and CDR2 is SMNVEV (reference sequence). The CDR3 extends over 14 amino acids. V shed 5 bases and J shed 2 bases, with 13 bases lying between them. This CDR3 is CASSLFRGTYEQYF. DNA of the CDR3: TGTGCCAGCAGTCTGTTCCGGGGGACCTACGAGCAGTACTTC.

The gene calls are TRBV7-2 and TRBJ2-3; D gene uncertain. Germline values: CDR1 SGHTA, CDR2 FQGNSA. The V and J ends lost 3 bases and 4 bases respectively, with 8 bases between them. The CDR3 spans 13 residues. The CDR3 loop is CASSFSVPDTQYF. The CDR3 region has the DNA TGTGCCAGCAGCTTCTCGGTTCCAGATACGCAGTATTTT. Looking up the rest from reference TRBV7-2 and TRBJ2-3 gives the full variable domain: GAGVSQSPSNKVTEKGKDVELRCDPISGHTALYWYRQSLGQGLEFLIYFQGNSAPDKSGLPSDRFSAERTGGSVSTLTIQRTQQEDSAVYLCASSFSVPDTQYFGPGTRLTVL.

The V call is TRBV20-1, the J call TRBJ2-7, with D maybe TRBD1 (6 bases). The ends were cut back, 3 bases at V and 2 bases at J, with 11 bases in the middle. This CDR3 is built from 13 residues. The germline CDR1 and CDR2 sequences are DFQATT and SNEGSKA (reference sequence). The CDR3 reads CSASEGVTYEQYF. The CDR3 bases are TGCAGTGCTAGTGAGGGGGTTACCTACGAGCAGTACTTC.

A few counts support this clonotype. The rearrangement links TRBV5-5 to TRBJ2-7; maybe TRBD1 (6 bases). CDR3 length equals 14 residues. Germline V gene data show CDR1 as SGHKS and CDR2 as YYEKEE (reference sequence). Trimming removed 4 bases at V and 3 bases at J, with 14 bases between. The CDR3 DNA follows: TGTGCCAGCAGCCCGGGACACCGAGGCTACGAGCAGTACTTC. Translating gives CASSPGHRGYEQYF.

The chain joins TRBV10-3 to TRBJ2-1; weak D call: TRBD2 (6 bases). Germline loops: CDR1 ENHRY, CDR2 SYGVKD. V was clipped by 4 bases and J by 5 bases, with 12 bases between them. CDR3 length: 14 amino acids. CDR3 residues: CAISGGGKDNEQFF. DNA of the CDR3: TGTGCCATCAGTGGGGGCGGGAAGGACAATGAGCAGTTCTTC.

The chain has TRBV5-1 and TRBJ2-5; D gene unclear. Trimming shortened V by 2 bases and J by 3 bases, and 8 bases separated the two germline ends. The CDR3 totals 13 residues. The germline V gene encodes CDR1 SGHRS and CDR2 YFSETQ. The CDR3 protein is CASSFNREETQYF. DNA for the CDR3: TGCGCCAGCAGCTTCAACAGAGAAGAGACCCAGTACTTC.